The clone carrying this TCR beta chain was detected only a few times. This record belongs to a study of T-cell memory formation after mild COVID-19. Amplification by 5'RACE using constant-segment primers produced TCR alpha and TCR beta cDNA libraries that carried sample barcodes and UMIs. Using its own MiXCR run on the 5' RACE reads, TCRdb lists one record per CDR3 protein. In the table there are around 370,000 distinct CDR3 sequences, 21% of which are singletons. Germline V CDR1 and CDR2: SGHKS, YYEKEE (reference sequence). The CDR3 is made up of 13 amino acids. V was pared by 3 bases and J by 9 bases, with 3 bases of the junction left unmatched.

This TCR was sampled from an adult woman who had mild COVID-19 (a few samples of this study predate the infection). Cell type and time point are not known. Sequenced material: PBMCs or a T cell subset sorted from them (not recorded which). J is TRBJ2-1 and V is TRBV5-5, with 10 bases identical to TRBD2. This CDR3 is CASSWTSGVEQFF. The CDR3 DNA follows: TGTGCCAGCAGCTGGACTAGCGGTGTTGAGCAGTTCTTC.